This T cell receptor beta chain derives from a study of blood T cell repertoires in COVID-19 (dated by TCRdb to about 2020). Turning to the overall study: Samples from collaborators originated in the United States, Italy and Spain and spanned both the acute and convalescent phases of COVID-19. The sample metadata nearly always contained a de-identified subject ID, COVID-19 status, age in years and sex. Deeply sampled blood TCRbeta repertoires from subjects exposed to, actively infected with, or recovered from COVID-19 were included in the dataset. Where available, HLA class I and class II types were obtained from metadata supplied by the sample provider rather than from assay-based typing. The repertoires were made available in a free public database intended to serve as a resource for research on the immune response to SARS-CoV-2. The material from the prospective study consisted of cDNA or gDNA derived from T cells, B-cell-depleted T cells, or PBMCs. Samples came from the ongoing ImmuneRACE study (first 160 participants) plus 1,254 subjects from 6 global collaborators.

The germline V gene yields SGHTA for CDR1 and FQGNSA for CDR2. V ends up 6 bases short and J 4 bases short, with an unmatched junction base count of 10. CDR3 length: 15 amino acids, cysteine to phenylalanine. Kept here is only the CDR3 DNA, which spans 45 bases and is read in frame from base 1. This clone was recorded only once. There is no known antigen for this receptor. There are no base qualities to consult, and no much larger clone falls within one base. Study-wide findings and limitations: Clinical and demographic metadata were provided uncurated, with the amount varying by source and participant.

The immunoSEQ Assay, a bias-controlled multiplex PCR, was used to amplify TCRbeta CDR3 regions from genomic DNA. Regarding the original processing steps: The number of nucleated cells in each sample was estimated from the amplification of reference gene primers within the assay. To quantify the absolute abundance of each unique TCRbeta CDR3 rearrangement, sequence reads were collapsed and filtered. For each sample, productive Simpson clonality was calculated as the square root of Simpson's diversity index across productive rearrangements. The table was pulled from immuneACCESS by TCRdb, which kept in-frame rearrangements only. Such tables lose some clones; where checked, under half of the loss comes from unresolved V genes, and the rest has no known cause. V and J calls and clone size are given by that table; D and trimming were obtained from the DNA. The sample table shows some 240,000 clones, and about four fifths are seen once. Approximately 9.4% of the sample belongs to the ten largest clones.

Collaborating institutions collected whole blood in K2EDTA tubes following their own protocols. Collaborator samples were shipped for TCRbeta analysis as frozen whole blood, isolated PBMCs, or DNA extracted from either sample type. This clonotype was obtained from a woman at least 80 years old with acute or convalescent COVID-19. Material for sequencing was peripheral blood. This chain is built from TRBV7-2 and TRBJ1-2, and 8 junction bases match TRBD1. The CDR3 region reads CASSSQTGQGYGYTF. In nucleotides, the sequence is TGTGCCAGCAGTTCCCAGACCGGACAGGGCTATGGCTACACCTTC.